Included here is one TCR beta chain sequence, with context. Its antigen remains undetermined. Base qualities are missing; no much larger clone stands one base away. This entry is derived from a study of blood T cell repertoires in COVID-19 (TCRdb year 2020). About the study as a whole: Samples covering the acute and convalescent phases of COVID-19 were provided by collaborators in the United States, Italy and Spain. The samples were drawn from the first 160 participants of the ongoing ImmuneRACE study and from 950 to 1,500 subjects provided by 6 global collaborators. Sample metadata almost always included a de-identified subject ID, COVID-19 status, age in years and sex. Subjects who had been exposed to COVID-19, were actively infected with it, or had recovered from it provided the deeply sampled blood TCRbeta repertoires that made up the dataset. Where available, HLA class I and class II types were obtained from metadata supplied by the sample provider rather than from assay-based typing. The prospective study material was composed of cDNA or gDNA derived from T cells, B-cell-depleted T cells, or PBMCs. The repertoires were released in a freely available public database meant as a resource for research on the immune response to SARS-CoV-2. Overall study results and their limits: Clinical and demographic metadata were provided uncurated, with the amount varying by source and participant.

TCRbeta CDR3 regions were amplified from genomic DNA using the immunoSEQ Assay, a bias-controlled multiplex PCR. In the paper's pipeline: Nucleated cell counts per sample were estimated from amplification of reference gene primers within the assay. To quantify the absolute abundance of each unique TCRbeta CDR3 rearrangement, sequence reads were collapsed and filtered. For each sample, productive Simpson clonality was calculated by taking the square root of Simpson's diversity index across productive rearrangements. TCRdb re-hosts the immuneACCESS table, in-frame sequences only. Its copies lack some clones; in the studies checked, an unresolved V gene accounts for under half of them, and the cause for the rest is not known. V, J and clone size are those of that table, while D and trimming were read from the DNA. This sample lists 100,000 to 150,000 clones; around four fifths were detected once. Around 25% of the sample rests with the top ten.

Each collaborating institution followed its own protocols to collect whole blood in K2EDTA tubes. For TCRbeta analysis, collaborator samples were shipped as frozen whole blood, as isolated PBMCs, or as DNA extracted from either sample type. V loses 8 bases at its end and J loses 7 bases; junction bases beyond the gene matches: 23. Via the germline V gene, CDR1 is SNHLY and CDR2 FYNNEI. Counted from cysteine to phenylalanine, this CDR3 has 20 amino acids. Only the CDR3 DNA is retained, 60 bases long and in frame from the first base. The material sequenced was peripheral blood. The sequence came from a human donor in a cohort sampled during active COVID-19. The chain links TRBV2 with TRBJ1-6, and TRBD1 aligns with 10 junction nucleotides. The CDR3 region: CASRYRTGTGAVVGNSPLHF. The nucleotide sequence reads TGTGCCAGCCGCTACCGAACCGGGACAGGGGCCGTGGTGGGGAATTCACCCCTCCACTTT.